This T cell receptor (beta chain) was captured by sequencing in a study of blood T cell repertoires in COVID-19. About the study: The samples span acute and convalescent COVID-19 from the United States, Italy and Spain. Nucleic acid was either cDNA or gDNA, and it came from T cells, B-cell-depleted T cells, or PBMCs.

This CDR3 spans 12 amino acids. CDR1 and CDR2 (germline): MNHNY, SVGAGI (reference sequence). The V and J ends lost 10 bases and 0 bases respectively, with 4 bases between them. Authors' methods: Amplification of reference gene primers was used by the study to estimate nucleated cell counts. This table comes from immunoSEQ multiplex PCR, and its TCRdb copy is limited to in-frame clones, with some not included. From that table come the V and J calls and clone size; the DNA was used to work out D and trimming. In the table there are approximately 450,000 clones, about 89% of which are singletons. The sequencing sample was made of peripheral blood. The chain carries TRBV6-6 and TRBJ2-6; D unclear. This receptor was obtained from a woman aged 25 to 39 with acute or convalescent COVID-19. The CDR3 DNA reads TGTGCCACCTCCTCTGGGGCCAACGTCCTGACTTTC. Protein product: CATSSGANVLTF.